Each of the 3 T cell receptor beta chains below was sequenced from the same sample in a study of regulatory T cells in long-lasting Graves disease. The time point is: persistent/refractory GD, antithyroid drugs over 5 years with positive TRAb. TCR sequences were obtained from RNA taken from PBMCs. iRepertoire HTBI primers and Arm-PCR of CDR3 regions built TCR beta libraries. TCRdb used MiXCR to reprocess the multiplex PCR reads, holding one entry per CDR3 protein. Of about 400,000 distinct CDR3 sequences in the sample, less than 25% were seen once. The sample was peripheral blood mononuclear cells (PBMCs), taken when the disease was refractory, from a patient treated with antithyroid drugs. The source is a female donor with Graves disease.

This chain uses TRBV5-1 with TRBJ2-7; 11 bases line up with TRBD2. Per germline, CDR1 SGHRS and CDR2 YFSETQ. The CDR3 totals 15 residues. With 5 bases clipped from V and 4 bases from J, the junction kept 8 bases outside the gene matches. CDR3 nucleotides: TGCGCCAGCAGAGGCGGGACTAGCGGCGTATACGAGCAGTACTTC. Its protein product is CASRGGTSGVYEQYF.

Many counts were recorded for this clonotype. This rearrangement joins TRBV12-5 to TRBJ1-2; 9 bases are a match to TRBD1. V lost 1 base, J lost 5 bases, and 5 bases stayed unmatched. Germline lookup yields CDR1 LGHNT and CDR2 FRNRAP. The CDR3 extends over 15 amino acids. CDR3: CASGLGTGALYGYTF. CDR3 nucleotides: TGTGCTAGTGGTTTGGGGACAGGGGCGCTTTATGGCTACACCTTC.

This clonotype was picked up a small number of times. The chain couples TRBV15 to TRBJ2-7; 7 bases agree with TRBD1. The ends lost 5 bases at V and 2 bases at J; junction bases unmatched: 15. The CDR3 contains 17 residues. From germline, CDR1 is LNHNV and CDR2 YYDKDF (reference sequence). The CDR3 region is CATSPSGRGRGTYEQYF. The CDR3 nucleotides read TGTGCCACCAGCCCATCAGGCCGTGGCAGGGGGACCTACGAGCAGTACTTC.